This T cell receptor (beta chain) was identified during a study of cytomegalovirus exposure and HLA in healthy donors. Concerning this clone: Its antigen remains unidentified.

PCR employed 60 Vbeta and 13 Jbeta primers. Profiled with immunoSEQ multiplex PCR; TCRdb holds only in-frame clones, not every one. The sample has roughly 200,000 clones, roughly 87% seen once; the top ten hold less than 1.3%. The study's findings and limits: Highly shared sequence variants in one cluster were likely a sequencing artifact.

CDR1 SGHDT and CDR2 YYEEEE come from the germline V gene. This CDR3 spans 18 amino acids. J lost 4 bases, V lost 3 bases, and 15 bases had no gene match. Sequencing was done on a sample of PBMCs. This chain joins TRBV5-6 and TRBJ1-1, with 10 bases that match TRBD1. The source of this sequence is a boy younger than 10 in good health and CMV-seronegative. The CDR3, as DNA: TGTGCCAGCAGCTCATACGGACCGGGACAGGGGTTCGGCACTGAAGCTTTCTTT. It codes for CASSSYGPGQGFGTEAFF.